This T cell receptor beta chain comes out of a study of cytomegalovirus exposure and HLA in healthy donors. PCR used 60 Vbeta primers and 13 Jbeta primers. Produced via immunoSEQ multiplex PCR; TCRdb's table is partial and in-frame only. The top ten hold approximately 4.7% of the sample, which has around 190,000 clones, around 79% seen once. Donors showed nominal health when sampled, although they likely had unrecorded immune exposures. CDR1 SGHAT and CDR2 FQNNGV come from the germline V gene. Trimming left V 0 bases short and J 0 bases short, with 8 bases between. This CDR3 has 15 amino acids. The sequenced sample consisted of PBMCs. The sequence came from a woman in her twenties or thirties in good health and CMV-seropositive. The chain couples TRBV11-2 to TRBJ1-1; D remains ambiguous. CDR3 bases: TGTGCCAGCAGCTTAGACTGGGCCATGAACACTGAAGCTTTCTTT. Amino acids: CASSLDWAMNTEAFF.